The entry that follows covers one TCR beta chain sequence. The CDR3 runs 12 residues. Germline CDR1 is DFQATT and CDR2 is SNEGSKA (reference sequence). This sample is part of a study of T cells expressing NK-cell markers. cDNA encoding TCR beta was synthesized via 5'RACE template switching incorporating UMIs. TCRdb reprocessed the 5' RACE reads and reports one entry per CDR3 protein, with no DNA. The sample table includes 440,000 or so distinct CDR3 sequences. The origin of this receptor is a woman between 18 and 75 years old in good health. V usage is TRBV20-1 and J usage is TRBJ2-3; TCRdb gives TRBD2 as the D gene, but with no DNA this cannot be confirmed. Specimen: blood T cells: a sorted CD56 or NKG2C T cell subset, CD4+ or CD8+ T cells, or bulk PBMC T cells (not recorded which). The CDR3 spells CSLAGRADTQYF.